This TCR beta chain was obtained from a study of blood T cell repertoires in COVID-19. Under the authors' procedure: Amplification with reference gene primers provided the estimates of nucleated cell counts. The table came from immunoSEQ multiplex PCR; TCRdb's copy has only in-frame clones and leaves some out. V, J and clone size reflect that table, while D and trimming were determined from the DNA. Of about 69,000 clones listed, more than 80% are singletons. Germline CDR1 reads MNHEY; CDR2 reads SVGAGI. The CDR3 consists of 13 residues. Trimming took off 7 bases at V and 5 bases at J, with 12 bases between the two ends.

This receptor was obtained from a man aged 50 or older with COVID-19, enrolled during active disease. Sequencing used peripheral blood. The J gene is TRBJ1-5, the V gene TRBV6-5, with D hard to call. The CDR3 spells CASTARWDQPQHF. The CDR3 coding sequence is TGTGCCAGCACCGCTAGATGGGATCAGCCCCAGCATTTT.